The entry below describes one T cell receptor (beta chain). Its target antigen remains unknown. No much larger clone is present one base from it, and per-base qualities are unavailable. This sample stems from a study of blood T cells in healthy people across ages (dated by TCRdb to about 2015). Notes on the research overall: Template switching captured roughly one uniquely barcoded TCR beta cDNA molecule per two T cells in model experiments. Using the same blood draw, the study looked at two additional independent replicas of 1 million unique cDNA reads for two donors, one aged 18 to 30 and the other aged 80 or older. The donors were divided into four age groups: young (average roughly 15 years), middle-aged (about 40), aged (approximately 64) and long-lived (about 79). Age-related changes in TCR beta repertoire diversity were measured in the study by deep sequencing normalized with unique cDNA molecular identifiers. To avoid experimental bias, donors of different ages were randomly spread across the sequencing lanes. Paper-wide results and their limitations: As age increased, observed TCR beta diversity per million T cells dropped in a roughly linear way, and a significant reduction was already evident by age roughly 40. Estimates of total diversity from one million sequenced T cells were regarded as lower bounds and underestimates. Compared with the aged group, the long-lived group had more naive CD4+ T cells, fewer expanded clones and increased TCR diversity, a pattern suggesting age selection. Conclusive comparison of naive and antigen-experienced compartments was prevented by the profiling of bulk unsorted PBMCs. Because the CMV infection status of the donors was unknown, age-related changes in expanded clonotypes may potentially have been confounded. A strong correlation was found between observed TCR beta diversity and the percentage of naive T cells measured by flow cytometry.

Receptor amplification or capture employed 5' RACE. The run used an Illumina HiSeq 2500. A second PCR of about 7 to 12 cycles was run with a J-beta primer mix and a sample-barcoded 5' primer. Each TCR beta cDNA molecule received a unique molecular identifier from a template-switch 5' adaptor carrying 12 random nucleotides. Each sample yielded at least 2.5 million CDR3-containing paired-end reads. The Mint cDNA synthesis kit, primed by a TRBC-specific oligonucleotide, was used to synthesize first-strand cDNA from all RNA. Following uracil-DNA glycosylase treatment, a first 18-cycle PCR with universal primers M1SS and BC2_uni_R was performed on all cDNA. The published analysis was carried out like this. Each sample was normalized by randomly selecting 1 million high-quality reads, each carrying a distinct molecular identifier. Instead of being binned into consensus sequences, reads that shared molecular identifiers were thrown out. CDR3 identification, clonotype clustering and error correction used MiTCR with a Q25 quality threshold and the strictest error-elimination algorithm. A nonparametric unseen species model with Euler transformation was used to estimate a lower bound on total TCR beta diversity. TCRdb reprocessed the public reads (quality trimming at Q25 with fastp, clone calling with MiXCR) and kept in-frame beta chains. Every CDR3 protein is listed once, alongside the most common genes and DNA of its rows. The V and J calls shown here were made by TCRdb, not taken from the authors' results. The sample records about 640,000 distinct CDR3 sequences, roughly 50% of which are singletons. The top ten clonotypes cover 35% to 40% of the sample.

Donors were 35 to 40 systemically healthy Caucasian individuals from Russia aged roughly 6 to 100 years. Each donor gave approximately 9.3 milliliters of peripheral blood, collected into EDTA-treated Vacutainer tubes. Ficoll-Paque density-gradient centrifugation was used to isolate PBMCs, with at least 7 million obtained per sample. Trizol reagent was used to extract total RNA from PBMCs, with at least 5.5 micrograms per sample. For every donor, flow cytometry on a PBMC aliquot measured the percentage of naive CD45RAhigh/CD27high T cells. CDR1 and CDR2 were assigned from the germline V gene as MNHEY and SVGAGI. V drops 2 bases and J drops 1 base, leaving 15 bases in between. The CDR3, from cysteine to phenylalanine, totals 17 residues. CDR3 DNA only is kept here, 51 bases in frame from base 1.

This receptor was taken from a man aged 55 to 69 in good health. The sequence links TRBV6-5 to TRBJ2-1, and perhaps TRBD2 as D gene, on 7 matching bases. The specimen was blood. The nucleotides are TGTGCCAGCAGTTACGAGGGGGGCGGGGGTTCCTACAATGAGCAGTTCTTC. Its protein is CASSYEGGGGSYNEQFF.